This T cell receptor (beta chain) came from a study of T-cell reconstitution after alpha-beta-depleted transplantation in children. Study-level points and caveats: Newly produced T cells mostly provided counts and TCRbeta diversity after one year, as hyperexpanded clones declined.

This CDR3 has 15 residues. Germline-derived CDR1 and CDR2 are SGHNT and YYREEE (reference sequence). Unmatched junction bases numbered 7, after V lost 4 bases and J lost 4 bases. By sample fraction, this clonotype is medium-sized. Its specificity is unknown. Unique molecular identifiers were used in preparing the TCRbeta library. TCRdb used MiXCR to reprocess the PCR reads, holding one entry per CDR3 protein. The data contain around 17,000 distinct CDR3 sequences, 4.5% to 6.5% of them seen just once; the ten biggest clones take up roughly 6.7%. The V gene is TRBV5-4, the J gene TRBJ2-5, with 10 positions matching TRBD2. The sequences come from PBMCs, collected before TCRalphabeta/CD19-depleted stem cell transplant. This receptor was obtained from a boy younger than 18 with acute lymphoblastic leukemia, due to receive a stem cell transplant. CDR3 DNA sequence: TGTGCCAGCAGCCCATACTTAGCGGGAGGAGAGACCCAGTACTTC. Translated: CASSPYLAGGETQYF.